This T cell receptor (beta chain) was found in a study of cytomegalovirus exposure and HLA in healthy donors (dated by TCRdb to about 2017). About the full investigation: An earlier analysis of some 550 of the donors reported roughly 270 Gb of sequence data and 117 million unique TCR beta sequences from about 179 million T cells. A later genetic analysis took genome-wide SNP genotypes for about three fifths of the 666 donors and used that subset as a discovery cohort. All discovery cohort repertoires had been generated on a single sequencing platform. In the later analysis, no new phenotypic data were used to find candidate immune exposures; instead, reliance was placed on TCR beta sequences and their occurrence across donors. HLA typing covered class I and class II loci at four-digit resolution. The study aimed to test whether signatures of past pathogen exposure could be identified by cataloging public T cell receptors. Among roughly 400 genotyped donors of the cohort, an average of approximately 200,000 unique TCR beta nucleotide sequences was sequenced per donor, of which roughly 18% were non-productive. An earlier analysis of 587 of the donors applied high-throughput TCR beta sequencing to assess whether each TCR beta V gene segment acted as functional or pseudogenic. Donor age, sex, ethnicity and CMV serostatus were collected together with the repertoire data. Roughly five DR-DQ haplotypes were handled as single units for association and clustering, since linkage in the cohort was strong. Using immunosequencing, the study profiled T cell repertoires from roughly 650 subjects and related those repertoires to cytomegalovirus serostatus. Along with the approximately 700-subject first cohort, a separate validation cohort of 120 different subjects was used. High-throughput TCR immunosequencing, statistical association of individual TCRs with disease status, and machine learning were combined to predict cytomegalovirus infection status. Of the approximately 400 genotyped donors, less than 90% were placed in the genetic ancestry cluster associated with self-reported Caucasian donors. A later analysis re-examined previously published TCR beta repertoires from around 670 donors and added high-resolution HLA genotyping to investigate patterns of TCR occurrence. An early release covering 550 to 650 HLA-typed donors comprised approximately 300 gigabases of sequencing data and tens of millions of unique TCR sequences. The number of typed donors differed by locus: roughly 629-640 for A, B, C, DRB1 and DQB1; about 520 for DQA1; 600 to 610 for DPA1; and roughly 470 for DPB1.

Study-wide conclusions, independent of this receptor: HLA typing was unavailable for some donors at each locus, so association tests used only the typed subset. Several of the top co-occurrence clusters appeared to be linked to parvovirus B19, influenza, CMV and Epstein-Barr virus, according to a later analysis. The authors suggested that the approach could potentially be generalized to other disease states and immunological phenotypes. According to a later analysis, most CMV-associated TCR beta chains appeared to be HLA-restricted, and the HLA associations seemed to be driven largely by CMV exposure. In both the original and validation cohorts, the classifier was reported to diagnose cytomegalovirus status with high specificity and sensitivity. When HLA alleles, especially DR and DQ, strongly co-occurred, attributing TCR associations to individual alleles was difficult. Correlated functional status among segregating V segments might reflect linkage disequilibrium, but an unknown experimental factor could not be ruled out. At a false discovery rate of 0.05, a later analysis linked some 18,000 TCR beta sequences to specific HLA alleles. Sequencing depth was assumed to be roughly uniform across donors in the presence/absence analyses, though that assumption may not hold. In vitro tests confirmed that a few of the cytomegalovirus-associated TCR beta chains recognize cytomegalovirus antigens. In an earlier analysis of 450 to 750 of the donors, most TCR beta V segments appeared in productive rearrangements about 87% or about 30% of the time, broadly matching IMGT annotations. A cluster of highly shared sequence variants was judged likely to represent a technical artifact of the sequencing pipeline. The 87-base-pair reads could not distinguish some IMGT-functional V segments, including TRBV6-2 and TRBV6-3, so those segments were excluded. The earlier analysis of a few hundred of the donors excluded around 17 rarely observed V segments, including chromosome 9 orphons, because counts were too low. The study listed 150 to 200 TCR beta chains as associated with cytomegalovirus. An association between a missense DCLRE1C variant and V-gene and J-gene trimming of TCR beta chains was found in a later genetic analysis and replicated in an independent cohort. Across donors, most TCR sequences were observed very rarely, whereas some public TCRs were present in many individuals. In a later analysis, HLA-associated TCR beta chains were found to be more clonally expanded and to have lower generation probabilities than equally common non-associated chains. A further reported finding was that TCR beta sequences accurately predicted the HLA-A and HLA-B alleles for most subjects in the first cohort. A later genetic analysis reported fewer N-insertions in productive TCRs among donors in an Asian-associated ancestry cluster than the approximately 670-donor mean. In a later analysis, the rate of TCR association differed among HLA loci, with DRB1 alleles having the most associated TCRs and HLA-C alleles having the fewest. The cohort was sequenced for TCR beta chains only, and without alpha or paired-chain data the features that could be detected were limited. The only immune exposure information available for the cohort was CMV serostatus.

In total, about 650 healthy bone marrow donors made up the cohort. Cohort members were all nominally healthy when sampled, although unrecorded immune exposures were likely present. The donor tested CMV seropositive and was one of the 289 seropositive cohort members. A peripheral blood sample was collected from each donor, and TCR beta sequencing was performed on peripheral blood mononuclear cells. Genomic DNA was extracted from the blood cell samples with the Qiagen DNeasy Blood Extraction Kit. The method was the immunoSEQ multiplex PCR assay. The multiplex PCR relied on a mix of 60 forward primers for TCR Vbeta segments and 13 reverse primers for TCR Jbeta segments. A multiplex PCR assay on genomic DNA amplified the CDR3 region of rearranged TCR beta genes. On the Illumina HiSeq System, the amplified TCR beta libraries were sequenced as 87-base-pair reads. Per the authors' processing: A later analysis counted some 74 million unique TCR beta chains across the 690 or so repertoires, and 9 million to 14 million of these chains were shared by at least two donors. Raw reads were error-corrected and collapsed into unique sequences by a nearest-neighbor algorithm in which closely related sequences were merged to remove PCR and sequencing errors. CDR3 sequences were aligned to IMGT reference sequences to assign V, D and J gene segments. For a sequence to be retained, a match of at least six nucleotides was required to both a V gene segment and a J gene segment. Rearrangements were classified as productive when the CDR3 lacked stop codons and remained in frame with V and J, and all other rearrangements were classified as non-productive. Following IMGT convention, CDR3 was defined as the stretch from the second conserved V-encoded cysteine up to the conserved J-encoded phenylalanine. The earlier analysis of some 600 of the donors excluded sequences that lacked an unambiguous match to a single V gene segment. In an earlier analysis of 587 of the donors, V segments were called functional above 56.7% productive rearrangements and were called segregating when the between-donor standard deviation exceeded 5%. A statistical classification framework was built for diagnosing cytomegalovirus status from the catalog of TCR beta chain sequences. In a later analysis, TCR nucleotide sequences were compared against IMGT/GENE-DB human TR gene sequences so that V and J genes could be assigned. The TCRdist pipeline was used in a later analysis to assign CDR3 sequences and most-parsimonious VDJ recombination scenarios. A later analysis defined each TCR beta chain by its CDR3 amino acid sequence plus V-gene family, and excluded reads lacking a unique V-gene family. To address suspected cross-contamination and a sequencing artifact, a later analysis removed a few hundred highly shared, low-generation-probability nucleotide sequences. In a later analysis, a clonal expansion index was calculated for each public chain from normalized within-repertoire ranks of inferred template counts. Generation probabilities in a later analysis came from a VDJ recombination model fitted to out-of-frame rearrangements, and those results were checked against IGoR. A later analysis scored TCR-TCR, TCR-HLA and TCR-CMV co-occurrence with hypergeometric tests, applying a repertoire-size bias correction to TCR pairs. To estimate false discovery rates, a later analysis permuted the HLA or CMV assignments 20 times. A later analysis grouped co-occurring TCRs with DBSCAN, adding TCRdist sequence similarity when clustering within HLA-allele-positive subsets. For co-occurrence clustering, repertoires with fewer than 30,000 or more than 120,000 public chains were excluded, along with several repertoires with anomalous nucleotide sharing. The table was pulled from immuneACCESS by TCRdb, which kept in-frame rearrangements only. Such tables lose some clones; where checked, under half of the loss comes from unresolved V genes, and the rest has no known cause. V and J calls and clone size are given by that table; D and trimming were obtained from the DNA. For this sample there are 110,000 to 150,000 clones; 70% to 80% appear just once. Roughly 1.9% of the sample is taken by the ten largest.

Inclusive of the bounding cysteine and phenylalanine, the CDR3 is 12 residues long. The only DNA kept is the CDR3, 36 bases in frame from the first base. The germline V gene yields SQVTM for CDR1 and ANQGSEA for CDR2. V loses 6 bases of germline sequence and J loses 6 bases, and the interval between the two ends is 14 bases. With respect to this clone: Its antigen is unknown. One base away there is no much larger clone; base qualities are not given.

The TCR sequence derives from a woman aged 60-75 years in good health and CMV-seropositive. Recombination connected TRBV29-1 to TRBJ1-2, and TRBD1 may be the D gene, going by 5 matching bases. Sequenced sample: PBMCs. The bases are TGCAGCGTGACCTACCAGGGAAATGGCTACACCTTC. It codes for CSVTYQGNGYTF.